These T cell receptor beta chains were read from a single sample in a study of regulatory T cells in long-lasting Graves disease. TCRdb processed the multiplex PCR reads anew with MiXCR; each CDR3 protein has one entry. The sample carries more than 300,000 distinct CDR3 sequences, approximately 12% recorded once. The data also belong to a second study, concerning T cells in Graves' hyperthyroidism and ophthalmopathy.

The material was peripheral blood mononuclear cells (PBMCs), obtained at new diagnosis, from a patient treated with antithyroid drugs. These receptors came from a woman in her late teens or twenties with Graves disease. CDR3s include the opening cysteine and the closing phenylalanine or tryptophan. D genes are given only for firm matches. Rows give clone size only sometimes, using once, few, many, or a class for an expanded clone.

TRBJ1-5 TRBV7-2 few . TGTGCCAGCAGCCGAGGGGTGTTCAGGCAGCCCCAGCATTTT CASSRGVFRQPQHF
TRBJ2-1 TRBV6-2/TRBV6-3 many . TGTGCCAGTACTGAACAGGGCAATGAGCAGTTCTTC CASTEQGNEQFF
TRBJ1-3 TRBV9 many . TGTGCCAGCAGCGTAACACAGACCGCTGGAAACACCATATATTTT CASSVTQTAGNTIYF
TRBJ2-7 TRBV11-2 many . TGTGCCAGCAGCTTTGGGAGTAACTACGAGCAGTACTTC CASSFGSNYEQYF
TRBJ1-4 TRBV4-3 . . TGCGCCAGCAGCCAAGATTCATCTGAAAAACTGTTTTTT CASSQDSSEKLFF
TRBJ2-3 TRBV5-6 many TRBD2 TGTGCCAGCAGCCTGCCTAGCGGGAGGCAGTATTTT CASSLPSGRQYF
TRBJ2-7 TRBV28 many . TGTGCCAGCAGCAGAGTCCTCGAGCAGTACTTC CASSRVLEQYF
TRBJ2-7 TRBV7-8 . TRBD2 TGTGCCAGCAGCTTACGGGAGCTAGCGGGAAGGTACGAGCAGTACTTC CASSLRELAGRYEQYF
TRBJ2-1 TRBV6-1 many . TGTGCCAGCAGCCCCTTTTTCAACAATGAGCAGTTCTTC CASSPFFNNEQFF
TRBJ1-4 TRBV6-1 many . TGTGCCAGCAGGGATCCCGGGACTCGTCTTAATGAAAAACTGTTTTTT CASRDPGTRLNEKLFF
TRBJ2-3 TRBV20-1 many TRBD2 TGCAGTGCTGATACCTCTAGCGGGGGGGCCCCCATGATGCAGTATTTT CSADTSSGGAPMMQYF
TRBJ1-6 TRBV27 many . TGTGCCAGCAGTTCAGGGATTAATTCACCCCTCCACTTT CASSSGINSPLHF
TRBJ1-1 TRBV28 many . TGTGCCAGCAGTTTGGTGGGATCGCGCACTGAAGCTTTCTTT CASSLVGSRTEAFF
TRBJ2-5 TRBV3-1 many . TGTGCCAGCAGCCACTCCAAACCTGCGGAGACCCAGTACTTC CASSHSKPAETQYF
TRBJ2-1 TRBV12-3/TRBV12-4 many TRBD2 TGTGCCACCTCATTGGGGGGGAATGAGCAGTTCTTC CATSLGGNEQFF
TRBJ2-2 TRBV10-1 many . TGCGCCAGCAGTCCAGGAGTCGCGAACACCGGGGAGCTGTTTTTT CASSPGVANTGELFF
TRBJ2-3 TRBV5-1 many TRBD1 TGCGCCAGCAGCATCATTGGGACAGGGAGAACAGATACGCAGTATTTT CASSIIGTGRTDTQYF
TRBJ1-1 TRBV11-1 many . TGTGCCAGCAGCCCCAGACAGAGGCTAGGTTCGGACACTGAAGCTTTCTTT CASSPRQRLGSDTEAFF
TRBJ1-5 TRBV12-3/TRBV12-4 many TRBD1 TGTGCCAGCAGTAGGGGACAGGGAGACAATCAGCCCCAGCATTTT CASSRGQGDNQPQHF
TRBJ2-5 TRBV20-1 many . TGCAGTGCTAGAGTTCCTGGGTTCGGTCAAGAGACCCAGTACTTC CSARVPGFGQETQYF
TRBJ1-1 TRBV4-3 few . TGCGCCAGCAGCCAAGATGGAAACCGTTTGAACACTGAAGCTTTCTTT CASSQDGNRLNTEAFF
TRBJ1-1 TRBV6-1 few TRBD1 TGTGCCAGCCTCAACAGGGGGCGAGACACTGAAGCTTTCTTT CASLNRGRDTEAFF
TRBJ2-2 TRBV20-1 once TRBD1 TGCAGTGCTAGTCTTCTGGGCAGGGGGCGGGCCTACACCGGGGAGCTGTTTTTT CSASLLGRGRAYTGELFF
TRBJ1-6 TRBV11-2 many . TGTGCCAGCAGCTTTATAGGCCGCGAAAGCTCCTATAATTCACCCCTCCACTTT CASSFIGRESSYNSPLHF
TRBJ2-5 TRBV11-3 many . TGTGTCAGCAGCATAACGGGGGACCAAGAGACCCAGTACTTC CVSSITGDQETQYF
TRBJ2-7 TRBV29-1 . . TGCAGCGTTGCGATGGGGGTCGAGCAGTACTTC CSVAMGVEQYF
TRBJ1-1 TRBV6-1 many . TGTGCCAGCAGCCTCGCCCTGGATTCGCACACTGAAGCTTTCTTT CASSLALDSHTEAFF
TRBJ1-1 TRBV14 . . TGTGCCAGCAGCCCAGGACAAACTGAAGCTTTCTTT CASSPGQTEAFF
TRBJ1-1 TRBV20-1 many . TGCAGTGCTAGAGATCCGTCTAGGGATGCCGGTTTGCGCACTGAAGCTTTCTTT CSARDPSRDAGLRTEAFF
TRBJ1-1 TRBV2 many TRBD1 TGTGCCAGCAGAGCCCCCGGGACAGGGAATGGTGAAGCTTTCTTT CASRAPGTGNGEAFF
TRBJ1-1 TRBV12-3/TRBV12-4 many . TGTGCCAGCAGTCACTGGGAGGAAAACACTGAAGCTTTCTTT CASSHWEENTEAFF
TRBJ2-1 TRBV7-2 many TRBD2 TGTGCCAGCAGCTCTCTATATCTAGCGGGAGTTTACAATGAGCAGTTCTTC CASSSLYLAGVYNEQFF
TRBJ1-3 TRBV12-3/TRBV12-4 many . TGTGCCAGCAGTCGCAGGGAGGCCGCTTTAGCTACAAGGCCCTCTGGAAACACCATATATTTT CASSRREAALATRPSGNTIYF
TRBJ2-1 TRBV20-1 many TRBD2 TGCAGCCTCAACGGACTAGCGGGGGGCACACACTCCTACAATGAGCAGTTCTTC CSLNGLAGGTHSYNEQFF
TRBJ2-1 TRBV7-6 many . TGTGCCAGCAGCTTAGAGGGGTACTCAAGCTCCTACAATGAGCAGTTCTTC CASSLEGYSSSYNEQFF
TRBJ1-3 TRBV20-1 few . TGCAGTGCTAGGGGTGCGCCTGGGGGAAACACCATATATTTT CSARGAPGGNTIYF
TRBJ2-3 TRBV6-1 . TRBD1 TGTGCCAGCAGCCCGATGGACAGGGGGGCAGCACACACAGATACGCAGTATTTT CASSPMDRGAAHTDTQYF
TRBJ2-2 TRBV9 many TRBD1 TGTGCCAGCAGCGAAACAGGGGGGACCGGGGAGCTGTTTTTT CASSETGGTGELFF
TRBJ2-1 TRBV12-3/TRBV12-4 many . TGTGCCAGCAGGGGAGACTTAGGCTACAATGAGCAGTTCTTC CASRGDLGYNEQFF
TRBJ2-3 TRBV2 few TRBD1 TGTGCCAGCTGGGGACAGGGGGGGAGCACAGATACGCAGTATTTT CASWGQGGSTDTQYF
TRBJ1-1 TRBV5-1 few . TGCGCCAGCAGCACCAATTCCCCGGAGGGCGGTACTGAAGCTTTCTTT CASSTNSPEGGTEAFF
TRBJ2-1 TRBV4-1 . . TGCGCCAGCAGGATGGACAGCAATGAGCAGTTCTTC CASRMDSNEQFF
TRBJ2-3 TRBV27 many . TGTGCCAGCAGTTTTATTCTAGGCACAGATACGCAGTATTTT CASSFILGTDTQYF
TRBJ2-7 TRBV7-2 few . TGTGCCAGCAGCTTATCGTCAAAAATCTACGAGCAGTACTTC CASSLSSKIYEQYF
TRBJ2-1 TRBV6-9 few . TGTGCCAGCAGTTGGAGGGACAAGGTCAACAATGAGCAGTTCTTC CASSWRDKVNNEQFF
TRBJ1-4 TRBV12-3/TRBV12-4 many . TGTGCCAGCAGTTTGTGGGCAACTAATGAAAAACTGTTTTTT CASSLWATNEKLFF
TRBJ2-1 TRBV27 . . TGTGCCGCCCGGACCCCCAATGAGCAGTTCTTC CAARTPNEQFF
TRBJ2-3 TRBV6-2/TRBV6-3 many TRBD2 TGTGCCAGCAAACCGGGGGGGGGACGCACAGATACGCAGTATTTT CASKPGGGRTDTQYF
TRBJ2-7 TRBV4-1 . TRBD2 TGCGCCAGCAGCCAAAACGGGGGGGGGATCGACTACGAGCAGTACTTC CASSQNGGGIDYEQYF
TRBJ2-5 TRBV7-9 many TRBD1 TGTGCCAGCGAACGAGACAGGGAAGGGGAGACCCAGTACTTC CASERDREGETQYF
TRBJ2-1 TRBV7-3 many TRBD2 TGTGCCAGCAGCTTAAGGGGGACTAGCGGGGGAGGCGGCTCCTACAATGAGCAGTTCTTC CASSLRGTSGGGGSYNEQFF
TRBJ1-2 TRBV7-9 many . TGTGCCAGCAGCTTAGCTATGAACTATGGCTACACCTTC CASSLAMNYGYTF
TRBJ1-1 TRBV7-9 few . TGTGCCAGCAGCCCCATCCCGGGGCTGATGAACACTGAAGCTTTCTTT CASSPIPGLMNTEAFF
TRBJ2-3 TRBV4-3 . TRBD2 TGCGCCAGCAGCCAAGCGGGACTAGCCTCACTCACAGATACGCAGTATTTT CASSQAGLASLTDTQYF